This TCR beta chain was observed in a study of Ad26.COV2.S vaccination and SARS-CoV-2 variants. Study overall: The donor participated in the COV1001 trial, in its Ad26.COV2.S arm. Intramuscularly, Ad26.COV2.S was given either once or twice, 56 days apart.

Study-level results: Spike-specific TCR breadth in vaccine recipients exceeded that seen in placebo recipients.

A remark on this clone: The antigen remains undetermined.

Documented treatment: about 20 received Ad26.COV2.S at low or high dose, single or two shots; a few received placebo; per-sample allocation not given. Sampling was done on day 63 after the first vaccine or placebo injection. Adults aged 18-55 years in Boston included the donor. The ends were cut back, 4 bases at V and 0 bases at J, with 18 bases in the middle. The CDR3 length is 18 residues. Germline-derived CDR1 and CDR2 are KGHDR and SFDVKD. The repertoire was sequenced with immunoSEQ multiplex PCR; TCRdb's copy has only in-frame clones and lacks some. This table holds around 340,000 clones, roughly nine tenths found once.

The sample in question was peripheral blood, obtained in a trial of Ad26.COV2.S vaccine versus placebo. The chain joins TRBV24-1 to TRBJ1-5; no firm D call. The receptor comes from a person aged 18 to 59 who received the Ad26.COV2.S COVID-19 vaccine or a placebo. Here the CDR3 reads CATSDPGQGQRSNQPQHF. The DNA of the CDR3 is TGTGCCACCAGTGACCCCGGGCAAGGTCAGCGTAGCAATCAGCCCCAGCATTTT.